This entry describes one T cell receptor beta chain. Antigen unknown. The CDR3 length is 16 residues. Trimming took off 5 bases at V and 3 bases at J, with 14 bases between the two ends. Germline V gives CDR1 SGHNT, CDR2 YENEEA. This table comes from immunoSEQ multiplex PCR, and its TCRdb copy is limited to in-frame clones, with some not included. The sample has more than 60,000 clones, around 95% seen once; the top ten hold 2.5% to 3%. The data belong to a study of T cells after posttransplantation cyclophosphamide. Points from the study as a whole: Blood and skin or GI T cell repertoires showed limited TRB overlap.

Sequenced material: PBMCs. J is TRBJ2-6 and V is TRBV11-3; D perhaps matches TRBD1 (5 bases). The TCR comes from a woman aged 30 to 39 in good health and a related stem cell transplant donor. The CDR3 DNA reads TGTGCCAGCAGCCAAGGAAAGGGGATTGGGGCCAACGTCCTGACTTTC. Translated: CASSQGKGIGANVLTF. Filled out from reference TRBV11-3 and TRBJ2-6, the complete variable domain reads EAGVVQSPRYKIIEKKQPVAFWCNPISGHNTLYWYLQNLGQGPELLIRYENEEAVDDSQLPKDRFSAERLKGVDSTLKIQPAELGDSAVYLCASSQGKGIGANVLTFGAGSRLTVL.